What follows are 26 T cell receptor beta chains derived from one specimen sequenced in a study of T cell changes during pregnancy in multiple sclerosis. Produced via immunoSEQ multiplex PCR; TCRdb's table is partial and in-frame only. Found here are about 73,000 clones, around 90% of them singletons; the top ten hold around a tenth. Sequenced material: peripheral blood, taken after pregnancy. The receptors shown here come from a female donor in good health, enrolled as a control in a pregnancy study.

The chain recombines TRBV7-6 with TRBJ1-3; no clear D. Germline V gene sequence: CDR1 SGHVS, CDR2 FNYEAQ. CDR3 length: 16 amino acids. Deletions cut 1 base from V and 0 bases from J, with 10 bases between. In DNA form, the CDR3 reads TGTGCCAGCAGCTTAGGCACCGATAGCTCTGGAAACACCATATATTTT. It yields the protein CASSLGTDSSGNTIYF.

The chain couples TRBV4-3 to TRBJ2-1, with 10 bases that match TRBD1. Germline V lookup: CDR1 LGHNA, CDR2 YSLEER. The length of the CDR3 is 17 residues. Trimming took 0 bases from V and 1 from J; bases not matched to a gene: 3. DNA for the CDR3: TGCGCCAGCAGCCAAGATTGGACAGGGGGATCCTACAATGAGCAGTTCTTC. Translating it yields CASSQDWTGGSYNEQFF.

This chain uses TRBV7-2 with TRBJ2-2; 7 bases match TRBD2. The trim removed 5 bases at V and 5 bases at J, leaving 11 bases unmatched. Germline V gene lookup returns CDR1 SGHTA and CDR2 FQGNSA. The CDR3 length is 16 residues. The chain's CDR3 is CASSQWGGAGTGELFF. In DNA form, the CDR3 reads TGTGCCAGCAGCCAATGGGGGGGAGCGGGGACCGGGGAGCTGTTTTTT.

The genes are TRBV7-2 and TRBJ2-7; 13 nucleotides line up with TRBD2. Germline V gives CDR1 SGHTA, CDR2 FQGNSA. The length of the CDR3 is 16 residues. V was pared by 5 bases and J by 3 bases, with 7 bases of the junction left unmatched. The CDR3 DNA is TGTGCCAGCAGCATTACCCGGACTAGCGGGAGCTACGAGCAGTACTTC. Its translation: CASSITRTSGSYEQYF. Using reference TRBV7-2 and TRBJ2-7 for the parts outside the CDR3, the full variable domain is GAGVSQSPSNKVTEKGKDVELRCDPISGHTALYWYRQSLGQGLEFLIYFQGNSAPDKSGLPSDRFSAERTGGSVSTLTIQRTQQEDSAVYLCASSITRTSGSYEQYFGPGTRLTVT.

The chain combines TRBV15 with TRBJ1-2; 8 positions match TRBD1. The CDR3 loop spans 14 amino acids. Trimming removed 1 base from V and 2 bases from J; junction bases left unmatched: 0. Germline lookup yields CDR1 LNHNV and CDR2 YYDKDF (reference sequence). The CDR3: CATSRGQGNYGYTF. The CDR3 DNA follows: TGTGCCACCAGCAGAGGACAGGGGAACTATGGCTACACCTTC.

This clone has just one count. J is TRBJ2-7 and V is TRBV6-6; TRBD1 agrees at 7 bases. The CDR3 sequence is 14 residues long. The germline V gene has CDR1 MNHNY and CDR2 SVGAGI (reference sequence). The V gene end was trimmed by 6 bases and the J gene end by 2 bases; junction bases not matched to a gene: 7. CDR3 amino acids: CASSPRTGTYEQYF. CDR3 nucleotide sequence: TGTGCCAGCAGCCCAAGGACAGGAACCTACGAGCAGTACTTC.

The rearrangement uses TRBV5-6 and TRBJ2-7; 7 bases fit TRBD1. The J segment lost 2 bases and the V segment lost 4 bases, leaving 12 bases of the junction unmatched. The CDR3 totals 16 residues. Germline CDR1 reads SGHDT; CDR2 reads YYEEEE. This CDR3 reads CASSLRDRYTAYEQYF. For the CDR3, the DNA is TGTGCCAGCAGCCTAAGGGACAGATATACAGCCTACGAGCAGTACTTC.

This chain joins TRBV5-1 and TRBJ2-5; 10 nucleotides agree with TRBD1. Germline V CDR1 and CDR2: SGHRS, YFSETQ. V lost 4 bases and J lost 5; bases outside the gene matches: 14. The CDR3 is 17 amino acids. The CDR3 DNA follows: TGCGCCAGCAGCGGAACCGGGACAGGGGTTATTCGGGAGACCCAGTACTTC. Its translation: CASSGTGTGVIRETQYF.

This clone was observed a few times. The chain recombines TRBV10-2 with TRBJ1-1, with 9 bases aligning to TRBD1. Unmatched junction bases numbered 11, after V lost 8 bases and J lost 4 bases. Germline CDR1 WSHSY, CDR2 SAAADI. This CDR3 spans 15 amino acids. The CDR3 bases are TGCGCCAGCTCCGATTCAACAGGGGGCTTCACTGAAGCTTTCTTT. Residues: CASSDSTGGFTEAFF.

V gene TRBV7-8 combines with J gene TRBJ1-1; 7 bases map to TRBD1. The CDR3 is 12 amino acids. The V and J ends lost 4 bases and 7 bases, in that order; junction bases with no gene match: 3. Germline V CDR1 and CDR2: SGHVS, FQNEAQ. This CDR3 is CASSYRTGEAFF. CDR3 DNA sequence: TGTGCCAGCAGCTATAGGACAGGTGAAGCTTTCTTT.

The chain links TRBV6-6 to TRBJ1-1; D may be TRBD1 (6 bases). The germline CDR1 and CDR2 sequences are MNHNY and SVGAGI (reference sequence). The V end lost 5 bases, the J end lost 8 bases, and 15 bases lay between the germline ends. This CDR3 spans 13 amino acids. In nucleotides, the CDR3 is TGTGCCAGCAGTATCTTACAGGGCAGGGAAGCTTTCTTT. As protein: CASSILQGREAFF.

The rearrangement uses TRBV19 and TRBJ1-5; TRBD1 matches at 8 bases. Per the germline V gene, CDR1 is LNHDA and CDR2 is SQIVND (reference sequence). The CDR3 has 14 amino acids. With V trimmed by 7 bases and J by 2 bases, 4 bases remained unmatched. The CDR3 sequence: CASTDRGGNQPQHF. CDR3 bases: TGTGCCAGTACCGACAGGGGAGGCAATCAGCCCCAGCATTTT.

The chain links TRBV5-4 to TRBJ1-3, with D possibly TRBD1 on 5 matching bases. Germline CDR1 and CDR2: SGHNT and YYREEE (reference sequence). The CDR3 spans 14 residues. Between the trimmed V and J ends, which lost 5 bases and 2 bases, there was a span of 11 bases. CDR3 in amino acids: CASSFGGPGNTIYF. The CDR3 nucleotides are TGTGCCAGCAGTTTCGGGGGACCTGGAAACACCATATATTTT.

V and J are TRBV12-5 and TRBJ2-6, with 7 bases identical to TRBD1. This CDR3 region has 15 residues. Trimming at V came to 5 bases and at J to 4 bases, leaving 5 bases not matched to a gene. From germline, CDR1 is LGHNT and CDR2 FRNRAP. The CDR3 reads CASGLPGQGANVLTF. Written as DNA, the CDR3 is TGTGCTAGTGGTCTACCGGGACAGGGGGCCAACGTCCTGACTTTC.

V is TRBV7-2 and J is TRBJ2-1, with 11 bases identical to TRBD2. V lost 5 bases to trimming and J lost 2 bases; unmatched junction nucleotides: 2. Germline V gene data show CDR1 as SGHTA and CDR2 as FQGNSA. CDR3 length equals 15 residues. The CDR3 bases are TGTGCCAGCAGCCCTAGCGGGGGGACCTACAATGAGCAGTTCTTC. It translates to CASSPSGGTYNEQFF.

The gene calls are TRBV28 and TRBJ1-2; no clear D gene. Germline V gene lookup returns CDR1 MDHEN and CDR2 SYDVKM. This CDR3 is 15 amino acids long. Trimming took off 5 bases at V and 2 bases at J, with 15 bases between the two ends. The CDR3 protein is CASSPYDANNYGYTF. The CDR3 DNA reads as TGTGCCAGCAGTCCCTATGATGCTAACAACTATGGCTACACCTTC.

The chain carries TRBV27 and TRBJ1-5; 12 bases fit TRBD1. CDR1 and CDR2 from the germline V gene are MNHEY and SMNVEV (reference sequence). This CDR3 comprises 14 residues. The ends lost 2 bases at V and 11 bases at J; junction bases unmatched: 4. CDR3 loop: CASSLGTGGESQHF. The CDR3 DNA reads TGTGCCAGCAGTTTAGGGACAGGGGGCGAATCCCAGCATTTT.

J is TRBJ2-3 and V is TRBV10-2; tentative D call: TRBD2 (5 bases). The CDR3 runs to 12 residues. The V gene lost 3 bases and the J gene lost 9 bases, with 10 bases spanning the gap. Looked up from germline, CDR1 is WSHSY and CDR2 is SAAADI. The CDR3 bases are TGCGCCAGCAGTGAAACCCCGGGAACGCAGTATTTT. Translating it yields CASSETPGTQYF.

This clone was detected only a few times. The rearrangement joins TRBV7-9 to TRBJ1-1, with a tentative D call TRBD1 (5 bases). V lost 4 bases, J lost 0 bases, and 12 bases lay in between. The CDR3 loop spans 15 amino acids. CDR1 is SEHNR and CDR2 is FQNEAQ in the germline V gene (reference sequence). CDR3 amino acids: CASSSAGTLNTEAFF. The CDR3 DNA reads TGTGCCAGCAGCTCTGCTGGGACTCTGAACACTGAAGCTTTCTTT. Full variable domain (remainder filled in from reference TRBV7-9 and TRBJ1-1): DTGVSQNPRHKITKRGQNVTFRCDPISEHNRLYWYRQTLGQGPEFLTYFQNEAQLEKSRLLSDRFSAERPKGSFSTLEIQRTEQGDSAMYLCASSSAGTLNTEAFFGQGTRLTVV.

This clone appeared a few times. This chain connects TRBV30 to TRBJ1-3; 9 nucleotides line up with TRBD1. The CDR3 covers 17 residues. J gave up 2 bases and V 0 bases, and 8 bases lay outside the gene matches. Per germline, CDR1 GTSNPN and CDR2 SVGIG (reference sequence). The DNA for the CDR3 is TGTGCCTGGAGTGTAGGGGGACAGGGAGTGACTGGAAACACCATATATTTT. Encoded protein: CAWSVGGQGVTGNTIYF.

About this clone itself: A junction end diverges from the germline sequence, so it may reflect a read error. The chain recombines TRBV7-7 with TRBJ1-4; D is unresolved. CDR1 and CDR2 (germline): SSHAT, FNYEAQ (reference sequence). The CDR3 length is 14 residues. The CDR3 protein is CASSLGPGSEKLFF. CDR3 sequence (DNA): TGTGCTAGCAGCTTAGGCCCAGGAAGTGAAAAACTGTTTTTT.

V usage is TRBV5-1 and J usage is TRBJ2-7; the D gene is possibly TRBD1 (5 bases). CDR1 and CDR2 (germline): SGHRS, YFSETQ. The CDR3 sequence is 14 residues long. The V end lost 2 bases, the J end lost 0 bases, and 9 bases lay between the germline ends. The CDR3 protein is CASSLYDSSYEQYF. CDR3 DNA sequence: TGCGCCAGCAGCTTATATGACAGCTCCTACGAGCAGTACTTC.

The V gene is TRBV19, the J gene TRBJ1-1; possibly TRBD1 for D (5 bases). Per germline, CDR1 LNHDA and CDR2 SQIVND (reference sequence). Trimming stripped 3 bases from V and 8 bases from J, with 16 bases between. This CDR3 is 14 amino acids long. CDR3 region: CASSMGGRGEEAFF. In DNA, the CDR3 is TGTGCCAGTAGTATGGGGGGGAGGGGCGAGGAAGCTTTCTTT.

The chain combines TRBV2 with TRBJ2-1; 9 bases match TRBD2. J was trimmed by 6 bases and V by 0 bases; bases with no gene match: 3. Germline loops: CDR1 SNHLY, CDR2 FYNNEI. The CDR3 covers 15 residues. The CDR3 loop reads CASSEARLAANEQFF. The CDR3 coding sequence is TGTGCCAGCAGTGAAGCTAGACTAGCGGCCAATGAGCAGTTCTTC.

This chain uses TRBV5-5 with TRBJ2-7; weak D call: TRBD1 (5 bases). The CDR3 has 12 residues. Per the germline V gene, CDR1 is SGHKS and CDR2 is YYEKEE (reference sequence). V was clipped by 7 bases and J by 0 bases, with 8 bases between them. CDR3 nucleotides: TGTGCCAGCGGCAGGGCCTCCTACGAGCAGTACTTC. This sequence encodes CASGRASYEQYF.

The sample holds one count of this clone. As DNA, the CDR3 is TGTGCCAGCAGCCCCCGGGACAGGGCTTACTATGGCTACACCTTC. It yields the protein CASSPRDRAYYGYTF. This chain connects TRBV5-4 to TRBJ1-2; 9 nucleotides match TRBD1. From germline, CDR1 is SGHNT and CDR2 YYREEE (reference sequence). V was pared by 4 bases and J by 3 bases, with 7 bases of the junction left unmatched. CDR3 length: 15 residues.